This T cell receptor (beta chain) appears in the sequencing data of a study of blood T cells in healthy people across ages. All donors came from Russia, were Caucasian and healthy, and spanned ages roughly 6 to 95. General observations from the study: The recorded TCR beta diversity per million T cells decreased in a roughly linear manner with age.

A word on this clonotype: Its antigen is unidentified.

It was with a sample-barcoded 5' primer and a J-beta primer mix that a second PCR of roughly 7 to 12 cycles was run. TCRdb called the 5' RACE reads again in MiXCR, with one record for every CDR3 protein. Among under 1,000,000 distinct CDR3 sequences, around 45% were seen once, and the ten largest hold 15% to 20%. This CDR3 is 19 amino acids long. The V gene end was trimmed by 4 bases and the J gene end by 13 bases; junction bases not matched to a gene: 28. Germline V CDR1 and CDR2: LGHNA, YNFKEQ. The origin of this receptor is a man older than 75 in good health. The rearrangement links TRBV4-2 to TRBJ2-1, with 7 positions matching TRBD2. Sequencing input: blood. CDR3 coding DNA: TGTGCCAGCAGCCGAGACGACGGGAGGCTGGAATCCGGACAAGAGACCCAGTTCTTC. Its translation: CASSRDDGRLESGQETQFF.